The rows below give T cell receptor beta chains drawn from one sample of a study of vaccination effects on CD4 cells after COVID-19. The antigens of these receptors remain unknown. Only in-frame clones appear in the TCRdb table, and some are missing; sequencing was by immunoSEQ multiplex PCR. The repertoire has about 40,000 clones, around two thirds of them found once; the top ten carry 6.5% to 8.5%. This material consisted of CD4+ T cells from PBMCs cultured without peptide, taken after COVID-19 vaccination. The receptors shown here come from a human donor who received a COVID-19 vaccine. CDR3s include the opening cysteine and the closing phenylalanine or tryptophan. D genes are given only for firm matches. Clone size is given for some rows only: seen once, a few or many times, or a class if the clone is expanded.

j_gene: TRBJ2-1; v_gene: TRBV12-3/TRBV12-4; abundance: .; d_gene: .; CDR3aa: CASSHWGNEQFF; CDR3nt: TGTGCCAGCAGCCACTGGGGGAATGAGCAGTTCTTC
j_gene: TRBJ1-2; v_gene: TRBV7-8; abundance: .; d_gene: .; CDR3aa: CASSLRDGRAGGYTF; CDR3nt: TGTGCCAGCAGCTTAAGGGACGGGAGGGCCGGCGGCTACACCTTC
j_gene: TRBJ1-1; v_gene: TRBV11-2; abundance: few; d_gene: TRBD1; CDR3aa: CASSLVRQGGFTAQAFF; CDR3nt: TGTGCCAGCAGCTTAGTACGACAGGGGGGTTTTACTGCACAAGCTTTCTTT
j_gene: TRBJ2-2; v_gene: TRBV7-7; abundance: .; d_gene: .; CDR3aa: CASSLLYTNTGELFF; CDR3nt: TGTGCCAGCAGCTTATTATACACGAACACCGGGGAGCTGTTTTTT
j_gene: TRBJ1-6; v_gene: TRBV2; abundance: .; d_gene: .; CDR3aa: CASSQRSANSPLHF; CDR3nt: TGTGCCAGCAGTCAAAGAAGCGCGAATTCACCCCTCCACTTT
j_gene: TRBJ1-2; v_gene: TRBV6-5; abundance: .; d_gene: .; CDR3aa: CASRYQANYGYTF; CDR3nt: TGTGCCAGCAGATACCAGGCCAACTATGGCTACACCTTC
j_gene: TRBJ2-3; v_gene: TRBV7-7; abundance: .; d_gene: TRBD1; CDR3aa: CASSPGTASTDTQYF; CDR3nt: TGTGCCAGCAGCCCCGGGACAGCAAGCACAGATACGCAGTATTTT
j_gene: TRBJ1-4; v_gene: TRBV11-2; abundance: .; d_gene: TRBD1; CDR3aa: CASSRDRGREKLFF; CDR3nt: TGTGCCAGCAGCCGGGACAGGGGAAGAGAAAAACTGTTTTTT
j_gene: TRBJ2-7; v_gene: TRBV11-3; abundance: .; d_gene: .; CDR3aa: CASSLGTAYEQYF; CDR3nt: TGTGCCAGCAGCTTAGGCACCGCCTACGAGCAGTACTTC
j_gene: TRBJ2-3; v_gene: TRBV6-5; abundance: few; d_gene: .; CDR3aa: CASSYSGVSTDTQYF; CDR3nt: TGTGCCAGCAGTTACTCGGGGGTTAGCACAGATACGCAGTATTTT
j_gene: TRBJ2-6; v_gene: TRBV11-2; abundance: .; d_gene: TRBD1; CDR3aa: CASSLKPGTGASGANVLTF; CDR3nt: TGTGCCAGCAGCTTAAAGCCCGGGACAGGGGCTTCTGGGGCCAACGTCCTGACTTTC
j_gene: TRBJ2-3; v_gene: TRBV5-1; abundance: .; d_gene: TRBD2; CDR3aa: CASSPGTSGPSTDTQYF; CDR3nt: TGCGCCAGCAGCCCGGGGACTAGCGGACCTAGCACAGATACGCAGTATTTT
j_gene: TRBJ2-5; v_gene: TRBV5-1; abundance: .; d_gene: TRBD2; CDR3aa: CASRQGLAGETQYF; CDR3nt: TGCGCCAGCAGGCAGGGACTAGCGGGAGAGACCCAGTACTTC
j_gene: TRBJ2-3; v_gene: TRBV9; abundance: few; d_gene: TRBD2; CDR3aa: CASKTGLAGVDTQYF; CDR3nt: TGTGCCAGCAAGACGGGACTAGCGGGCGTAGATACGCAGTATTTT
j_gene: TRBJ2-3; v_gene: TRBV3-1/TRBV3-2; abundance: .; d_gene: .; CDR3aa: CASSQVRTTQYF; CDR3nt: TGTGCCAGCAGCCAAGTTAGGACAACGCAGTATTTT
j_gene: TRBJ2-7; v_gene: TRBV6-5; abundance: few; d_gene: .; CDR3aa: CASRRAEDHSYEQYF; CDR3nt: TGTGCCAGCAGGCGAGCGGAGGACCACTCCTACGAGCAGTACTTC
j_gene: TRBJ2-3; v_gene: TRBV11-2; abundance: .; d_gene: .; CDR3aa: CASSLAGTDTQYF; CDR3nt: TGTGCCAGCAGCTTAGCCGGCACAGATACGCAGTATTTT
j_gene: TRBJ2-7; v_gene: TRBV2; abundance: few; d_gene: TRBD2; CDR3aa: CASSLPIAGNYEQYF; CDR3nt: TGTGCCAGCAGTCTACCTATAGCGGGGAACTACGAGCAGTACTTC
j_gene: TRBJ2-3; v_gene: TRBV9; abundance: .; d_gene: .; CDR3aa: CASSPPTDTQYF; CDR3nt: TGTGCCAGCAGCCCCCCCACAGATACGCAGTATTTT
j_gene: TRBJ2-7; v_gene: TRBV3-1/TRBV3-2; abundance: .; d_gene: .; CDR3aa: CASSQPSGEQYF; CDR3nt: TGTGCCAGCAGCCAACCTTCGGGGGAGCAGTACTTC
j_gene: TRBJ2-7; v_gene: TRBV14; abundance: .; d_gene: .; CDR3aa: CASSPHSGSYEQYF; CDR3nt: TGTGCCAGCAGCCCTCATAGCGGTTCCTACGAGCAGTACTTC
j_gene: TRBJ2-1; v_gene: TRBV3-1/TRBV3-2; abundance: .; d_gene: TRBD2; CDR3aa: CASSPTTSGGRNEQFF; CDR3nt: TGTGCCAGCAGCCCGACTACTAGCGGGGGACGAAATGAGCAGTTCTTC
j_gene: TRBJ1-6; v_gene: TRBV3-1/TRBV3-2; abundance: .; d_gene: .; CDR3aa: CASSQVAWAALNSPLHF; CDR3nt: TGTGCCAGCAGCCAGGTCGCTTGGGCAGCGCTTAATTCACCCCTCCACTTT
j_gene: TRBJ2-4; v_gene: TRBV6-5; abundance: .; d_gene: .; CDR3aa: CASTGSENIQYF; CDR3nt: TGTGCCAGCACCGGGAGTGAAAACATTCAGTACTTC
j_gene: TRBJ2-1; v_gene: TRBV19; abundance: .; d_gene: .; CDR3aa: CASSKNNEQFF; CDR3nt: TGTGCCAGTAGTAAAAACAATGAGCAGTTCTTC
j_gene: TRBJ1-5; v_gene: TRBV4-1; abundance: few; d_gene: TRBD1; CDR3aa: CASSQGLRGRTNQPQHF; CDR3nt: TGCGCCAGCAGCCAGGGCCTAAGGGGGCGTACTAATCAGCCCCAGCATTTT
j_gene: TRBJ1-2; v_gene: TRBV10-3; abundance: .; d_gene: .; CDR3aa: CAISESRDGGYTF; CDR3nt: TGTGCCATCAGTGAGTCGCGAGACGGGGGCTACACCTTC
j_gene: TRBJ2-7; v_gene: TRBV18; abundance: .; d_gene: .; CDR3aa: CASSPELYEQYF; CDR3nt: TGTGCCAGCTCGCCCGAACTCTACGAGCAGTACTTC
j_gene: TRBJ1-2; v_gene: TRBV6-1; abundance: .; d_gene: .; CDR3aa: CASSESGEGYGYTF; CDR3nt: TGTGCCAGCAGTGAATCGGGAGAAGGCTATGGCTACACCTTC
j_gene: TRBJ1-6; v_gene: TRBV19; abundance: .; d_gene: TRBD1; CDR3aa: CASRDRAGSPLHF; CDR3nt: TGTGCCAGCCGGGACAGGGCAGGCTCACCCCTCCACTTT
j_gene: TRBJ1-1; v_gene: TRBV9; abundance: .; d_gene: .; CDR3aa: CASSVALWAGIGGGTEAFF; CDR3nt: TGTGCCAGCAGCGTAGCGTTGTGGGCAGGGATAGGGGGAGGCACTGAAGCTTTCTTT
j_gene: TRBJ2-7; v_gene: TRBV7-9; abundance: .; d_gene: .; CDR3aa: CASSLVGVPAYEQYF; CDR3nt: TGTGCCAGCAGCTTAGTGGGGGTCCCCGCCTACGAGCAGTACTTC
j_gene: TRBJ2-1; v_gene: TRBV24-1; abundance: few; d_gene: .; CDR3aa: CATSDFRGGLNEQFF; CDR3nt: TGTGCCACCAGTGATTTTAGGGGGGGCCTCAATGAGCAGTTCTTC
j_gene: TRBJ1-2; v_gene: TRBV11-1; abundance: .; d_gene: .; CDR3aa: CASSFDERGYTF; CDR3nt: TGTGCCAGCAGCTTCGACGAAAGGGGCTACACCTTC
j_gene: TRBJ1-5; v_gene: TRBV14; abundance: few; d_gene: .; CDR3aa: CASSQVGGNQPQHF; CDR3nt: TGTGCCAGCAGCCAAGTAGGCGGAAATCAGCCCCAGCATTTT
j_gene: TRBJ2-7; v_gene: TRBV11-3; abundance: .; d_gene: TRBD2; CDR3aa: CASGRGGGYEQYF; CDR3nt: TGTGCCAGCGGACGGGGCGGGGGATACGAGCAGTACTTC
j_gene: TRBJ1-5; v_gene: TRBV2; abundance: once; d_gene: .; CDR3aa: CASNEVSSNQPQHF; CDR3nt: TGTGCCAGCAACGAGGTTTCGAGCAATCAGCCCCAGCATTTT
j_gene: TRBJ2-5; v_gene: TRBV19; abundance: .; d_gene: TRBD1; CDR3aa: CASSIILGKGAETQYF; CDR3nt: TGTGCCAGTAGTATAATTTTAGGGAAGGGGGCAGAGACCCAGTACTTC
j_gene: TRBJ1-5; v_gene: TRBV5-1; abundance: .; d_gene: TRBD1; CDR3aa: CASSLGPQGEGQPQHF; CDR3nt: TGCGCCAGCAGCTTGGGCCCCCAGGGGGAAGGTCAGCCCCAGCATTTT
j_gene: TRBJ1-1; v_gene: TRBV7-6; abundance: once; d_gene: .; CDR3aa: CASSLSQGRNTEAFF; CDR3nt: TGTGCCAGCAGCTTATCTCAAGGACGGAACACTGAAGCTTTCTTT
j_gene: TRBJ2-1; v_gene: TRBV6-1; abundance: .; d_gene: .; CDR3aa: CASSEARGEQFF; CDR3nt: TGTGCCAGCAGTGAAGCGAGAGGGGAGCAGTTCTTC
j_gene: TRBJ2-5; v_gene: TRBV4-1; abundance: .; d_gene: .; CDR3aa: CASSHLSGVLGVTQYF; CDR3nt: TGCGCCAGCAGTCATCTGTCAGGTGTTTTAGGGGTGACCCAGTACTTC
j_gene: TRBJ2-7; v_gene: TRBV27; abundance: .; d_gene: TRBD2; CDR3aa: CASSPISSGSTYEQYF; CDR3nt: TGTGCCAGCAGTCCTATATCTAGCGGGAGTACGTACGAGCAGTACTTC
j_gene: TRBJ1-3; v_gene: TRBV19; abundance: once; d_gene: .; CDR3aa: CASMGWYSSGNTIYF; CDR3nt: TGTGCCAGTATGGGGTGGTACAGCTCTGGAAACACCATATATTTT
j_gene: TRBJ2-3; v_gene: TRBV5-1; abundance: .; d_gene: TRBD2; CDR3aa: CASSLGTSLTDTQYF; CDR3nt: TGCGCCAGCAGCTTGGGGACTAGCCTTACAGATACGCAGTATTTT
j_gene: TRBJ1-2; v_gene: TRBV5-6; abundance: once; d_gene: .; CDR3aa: CASSLSPGLDYGYTF; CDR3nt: TGTGCCAGCAGCTTGAGTCCAGGTCTGGACTATGGCTACACCTTC
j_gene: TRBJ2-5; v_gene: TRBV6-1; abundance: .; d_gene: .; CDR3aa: CASSEIRQYQETQYF; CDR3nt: TGTGCCAGCAGTGAAATTCGACAGTACCAAGAGACCCAGTACTTC
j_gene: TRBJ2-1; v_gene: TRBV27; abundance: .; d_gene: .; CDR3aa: CASLSSPGHEQFF; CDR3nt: TGTGCCAGCCTATCCTCCCCCGGCCATGAGCAGTTCTTC
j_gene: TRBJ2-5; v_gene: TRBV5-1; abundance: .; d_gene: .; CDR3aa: CASSLFLEETQYF; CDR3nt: TGCGCCAGCAGCTTGTTTCTAGAGGAGACCCAGTACTTC
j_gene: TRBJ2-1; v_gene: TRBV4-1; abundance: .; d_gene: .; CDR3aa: CASRHTRLLGGRTSDEQFF; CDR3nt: TGCGCCAGCAGGCATACCCGTCTCCTCGGGGGACGCACTTCGGATGAGCAGTTCTTC
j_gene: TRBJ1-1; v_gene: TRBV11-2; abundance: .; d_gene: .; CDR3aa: CASSLAPQLNTEAFF; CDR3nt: TGTGCCAGCAGCCTAGCCCCTCAGCTGAACACTGAAGCTTTCTTT